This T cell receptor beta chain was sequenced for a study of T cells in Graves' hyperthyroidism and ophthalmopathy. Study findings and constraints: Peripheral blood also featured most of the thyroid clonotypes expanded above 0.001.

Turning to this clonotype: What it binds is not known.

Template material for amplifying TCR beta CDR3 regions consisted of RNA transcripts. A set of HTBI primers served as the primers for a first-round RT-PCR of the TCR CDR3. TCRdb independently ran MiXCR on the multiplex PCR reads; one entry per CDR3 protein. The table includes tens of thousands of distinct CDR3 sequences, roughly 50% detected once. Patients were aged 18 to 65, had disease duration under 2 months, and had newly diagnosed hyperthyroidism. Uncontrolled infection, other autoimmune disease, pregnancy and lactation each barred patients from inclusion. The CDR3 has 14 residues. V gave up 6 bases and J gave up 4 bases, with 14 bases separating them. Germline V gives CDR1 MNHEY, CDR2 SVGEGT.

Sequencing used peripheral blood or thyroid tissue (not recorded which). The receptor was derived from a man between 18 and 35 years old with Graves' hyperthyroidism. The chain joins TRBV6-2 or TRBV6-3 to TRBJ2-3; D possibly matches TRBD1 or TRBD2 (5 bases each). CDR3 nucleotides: TGTGCCAGCAGCAACGGGGCGGACCCAGATACGCAGTATTTT. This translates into CASSNGADPDTQYF.